The clone carrying this TCR beta chain was observed a handful of times. Its antigen remains unidentified. Germline CDR1 is SNHLY and CDR2 is FYNNEI. The CDR3 covers 13 residues. V lost 3 bases, J lost 7 bases, and 12 bases lay in between. The entry originates in a study of blood T cells in healthy people across ages. Points from the study as a whole: As naive T cell percentage varied, TCR beta diversity correlated strongly with it. The study found more naive CD4+ cells and higher diversity in long-lived than aged donors. The study regarded diversity estimates from one million T cells as underestimates.

Every donor contributed roughly 11 milliliters of peripheral blood by blood draw. Next came a second PCR, run for roughly 7 to 12 cycles, which used a sample-barcoded 5' primer along with a J-beta primer mix. TCRdb called the 5' RACE reads again in MiXCR, with one record for every CDR3 protein. The sample has 870,000 or so distinct CDR3 sequences; 29% are singletons. Material: blood. The TCR sequence derives from a woman older than 75 in good health. V is TRBV2 and J is TRBJ2-5; possibly TRBD1 or TRBD2 for D (6 bases each). The CDR3 bases are TGTGCCAGCAGTGACCTGGGGGGCGGGACCCAGTACTTC. Protein product: CASSDLGGGTQYF.